This T cell receptor beta chain was identified in a study of T cell repertoires in cytomegalovirus infection. Study in general: CMV infection and matching HLA type were both indicated by public TCR beta signatures. Whole-study results and caveats: Dominating the ex vivo response were HLA-C-restricted CMV-specific TCR beta clonotypes.

At least ten counts were recorded for this clonotype. Its specificity is unknown. V was clipped by 6 bases and J by 5 bases; unmatched bases: 9. CDR1 is MNHNS and CDR2 is SASEGT in the germline V gene. The CDR3 loop spans 14 amino acids. TCRdb passed the reads through MiXCR, listing each CDR3 protein once. The sample carries hundreds of thousands of distinct CDR3 sequences, 20% to 25% recorded once. This rearrangement joins TRBV6-1 to TRBJ2-5; TRBD2 matches at 7 bases. Input material: CD8+ T cells from PBMCs. The receptor's source is a human donor in good health (CMV status not recorded). Some clones in this sample may be carry-over from other donors' samples. The CDR3 bases are TGTGCCAGCAGCAAAGCGGGGATCGTGGAGACCCAGTACTTC. As protein: CASSKAGIVETQYF.